This is a list of T cell receptor beta chains from one sample in a study of T cell responses to AZD1222 COVID-19 vaccine. The protocol was immunoSEQ multiplex PCR, while the TCRdb copy is restricted to in-frame clones and leaves out a portion. The table lists about 70,000 clones, 88% of them singletons, with 4% to 5% in the top ten. The material sequenced was peripheral blood, taken 28 days after the second dose of the MenACWY control vaccine. Source of these receptors: an adult who received the MenACWY meningococcal vaccine as a control. CDR3s include the opening cysteine and the closing phenylalanine or tryptophan. Fields, in order: J gene, clone size, CDR3 length, D gene, V gene, CDR3 DNA, CDR3 protein. D genes are given only for firm matches. Clone size is given for some rows only: seen once, a few or many times, or a class if the clone is expanded.

TRBJ1-1,NA,14,NA,TRBV10-3,TGTGCCATCAGTGAGCAGGAAGACAGCGCCGGGGCTTTCTTT,CAISEQEDSAGAFF
TRBJ1-4,NA,14,NA,TRBV29-1,TGCAGCGTTGGGGAGGCAGCAACTAATGAAAAACTGTTTTTT,CSVGEAATNEKLFF
TRBJ1-1,NA,14,NA,TRBV5-8,TGTGCCAGCAGCTTGTACAGGGCTGATTCTGAAGCTTTCTTT,CASSLYRADSEAFF
TRBJ2-7,few,13,TRBD2,TRBV7-9,TGTGCCAGCAGCTTAAGCGGGAGCTACGAGCAGTACTTC,CASSLSGSYEQYF
TRBJ1-4,NA,14,NA,TRBV4-2,TGTGCCAGCAGCCAAGGGACAGAGAATGAAAAACTGTTTTTT,CASSQGTENEKLFF
TRBJ1-1,few,13,NA,TRBV29-1,TGCAGCGTTGAAAAAAGGGCTGACACTGAAGCTTTCTTT,CSVEKRADTEAFF
TRBJ1-5,NA,16,TRBD1,TRBV7-3,TGTGCCAGCGGGGACAGGGCCGAGTATAGCAATCAGCCCCAGCATTTT,CASGDRAEYSNQPQHF
TRBJ2-1,NA,15,TRBD2,TRBV6-4,TGTGCCAGCAGAGCCGGGACTAGCGGGGGTAATGAGCAGTTCTTC,CASRAGTSGGNEQFF
TRBJ1-1,once,18,TRBD1,TRBV30,TGTGCCTGGAGTGTACGACGGGGACAGGGCTCCTCGAACACTGAAGCTTTCTTT,CAWSVRRGQGSSNTEAFF
TRBJ2-5,NA,16,NA,TRBV4-3,TGCGCCAGCAGCCCCGGAGGCGGACGGTTGAGGGAGACCCAGTACTTC,CASSPGGGRLRETQYF
TRBJ1-1,once,14,TRBD1,TRBV7-9,TGTGCCAGCAGCCTGCTCACAGGGGAGGGTGAAGCTTTCTTT,CASSLLTGEGEAFF
TRBJ1-3,NA,14,NA,TRBV3-1/TRBV3-2,TGTGCCAGCAGCCAAGATGTGTCCGGAAACACCATATATTTT,CASSQDVSGNTIYF
TRBJ1-5,NA,14,NA,TRBV5-6,TGTGCCAGCAGCCTGATTGGGCTCGAGGGGCCCCAGCATTTT,CASSLIGLEGPQHF
TRBJ1-5,NA,15,TRBD1,TRBV28,TGTGCCAGCAGTTTCGGGACAGCTAGCAATCAGCCCCAGCATTTT,CASSFGTASNQPQHF
TRBJ1-1,NA,14,NA,TRBV4-1,TGCGCCAGCACCCAGGGACGCATGAACACTGAAGCTTTCTTT,CASTQGRMNTEAFF
TRBJ2-7,NA,12,NA,TRBV7-6,TGTGCCAGCAGCTTTAGAGCCCACGAGCAGTACTTC,CASSFRAHEQYF
TRBJ1-6,NA,16,NA,TRBV4-3,TGCGCCAGCAGCCCCCGACGACAAGCCTATAATTCACCCCTCCACTTT,CASSPRRQAYNSPLHF
TRBJ2-3,NA,16,NA,TRBV9,TGTGCCAGCAGCGTAGACCCGCGAACCGACACAGATACGCAGTATTTT,CASSVDPRTDTDTQYF
TRBJ1-6,NA,12,TRBD1,TRBV13,TGTGCCACCCGACAGGGGAATTCACCCCTCCACTTT,CATRQGNSPLHF
TRBJ2-7,NA,15,NA,TRBV7-2,TGTGCCAGCAGCTACCTAGCTGGGGGGAGGTACGAGCAGTACTTC,CASSYLAGGRYEQYF
TRBJ1-2,few,15,NA,TRBV7-2,TGTGCCAGCAGCTCCGGACAGAATAGGCGCTATGGCTACACCTTC,CASSSGQNRRYGYTF
TRBJ2-1,NA,17,TRBD2,TRBV10-2,TGCGCCAGCAGTGGAGCCGGGACTAGCGGGAGAGGCAATGAGCAGTTCTTC,CASSGAGTSGRGNEQFF
TRBJ1-4,NA,14,NA,TRBV30,TGTGCCTGGACCCGACAGTTGGGGGATGAAAAACTGTTTTTT,CAWTRQLGDEKLFF
TRBJ1-1,NA,16,NA,TRBV7-7,TGTGCCAGCAGCTTATTGGACCAGGGGAGACGCACTGAAGCTTTCTTT,CASSLLDQGRRTEAFF
TRBJ1-1,medium-sized,12,NA,TRBV5-1,TGCGCCAGCAGGTTGGAGGGGGGTCCAGGATTCTTT,CASRLEGGPGFF
TRBJ1-1,NA,14,NA,TRBV21-1,TGTGCCAGCAGCAAGCCCCAAAGGGGGACTGAAGCTTTCTTT,CASSKPQRGTEAFF
TRBJ2-1,NA,14,NA,TRBV5-5,TGTGCCAGCAGCTTTACAGGGTTCTACAATGAGCAGTTCTTC,CASSFTGFYNEQFF
TRBJ1-1,NA,14,TRBD1,TRBV11-3,TGTGCCAGCAGCTTAGGACAGGGTAACACTGAAGCTTTCTTT,CASSLGQGNTEAFF
TRBJ2-1,NA,15,NA,TRBV18,TGTGCCAGCTCGGAGGGCCGGAGCTCCTACAATGAGCAGTTCTTC,CASSEGRSSYNEQFF
TRBJ1-1,NA,13,TRBD1,TRBV13,TGTGCCAGCAGCCGCGGGACAGGGGGGAGGGCTTTCTTT,CASSRGTGGRAFF
TRBJ1-3,NA,16,NA,TRBV7-9,TGTGCCAGCAGCTTAGCCGGGGGTGTCGGTGGAAACACCATATATTTT,CASSLAGGVGGNTIYF